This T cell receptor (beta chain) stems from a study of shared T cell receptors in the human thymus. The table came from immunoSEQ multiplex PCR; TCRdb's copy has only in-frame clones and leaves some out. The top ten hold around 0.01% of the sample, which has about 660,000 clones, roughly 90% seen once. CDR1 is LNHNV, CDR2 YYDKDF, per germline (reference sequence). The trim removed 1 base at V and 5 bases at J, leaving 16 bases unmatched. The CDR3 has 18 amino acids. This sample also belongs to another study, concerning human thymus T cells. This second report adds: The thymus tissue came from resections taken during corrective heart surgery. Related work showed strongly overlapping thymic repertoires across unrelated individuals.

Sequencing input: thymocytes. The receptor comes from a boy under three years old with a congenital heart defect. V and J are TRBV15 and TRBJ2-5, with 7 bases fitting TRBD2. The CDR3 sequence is CATSRVGVGGRPYETQYF. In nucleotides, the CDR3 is TGTGCCACCAGCAGAGTAGGGGTTGGCGGGAGACCCTATGAGACCCAGTACTTC.